Sequencing of this T cell receptor beta chain was carried out in a study of blood T cell repertoires in COVID-19. Overall study context: The United States, Italy and Spain supplied acute and convalescent COVID-19 samples. The analysed material was cDNA or gDNA that came from T cells, B-cell-depleted T cells, or PBMCs.

Original processing notes: Reference gene primer amplification gave estimated nucleated cell counts. Using immunoSEQ multiplex PCR, the repertoire was profiled, and TCRdb retains in-frame clones only, with some absent. Clone size and V and J calls were adopted from that table, with D and trimming inferred from the DNA. The sample consists of 19,000 or so clones, roughly nine tenths of them appearing once. CDR1 and CDR2 (germline): SEHNR, FQNEAQ (reference sequence). V lost 4 bases and J lost 3, with 19 bases in between. This CDR3 contains 16 residues. This sequence joins TRBV7-9 and TRBJ2-7, with D perhaps TRBD2 (5 bases). Input material: peripheral blood. This receptor was taken from a man in his 70s with acute or convalescent COVID-19. The CDR3 DNA reads as TGTGCCAGCAGCTCGAGCGGTAGGACGGAAGTCTACGAGCAGTACTTC. Amino acid sequence: CASSSSGRTEVYEQYF.